These 10 T cell receptor beta chains came from one sample sequenced in a study of T cells after yellow fever vaccination. TCRdb used MiXCR to reprocess the 5' RACE reads, holding one entry per CDR3 protein. The sample lists some 320,000 distinct CDR3 sequences, over 8% occurring once. This material consisted of PBMCs, taken on the day of the first yellow fever vaccination. These receptors originate from a man between 18 and 29 years old who received the YFV17D yellow fever vaccine.

This clonotype has just one count. This may be a read error, as it is one base from a much larger clone. V gene TRBV6-5 combines with J gene TRBJ2-7, with 7 bases fitting TRBD1. Germline V gives CDR1 MNHEY, CDR2 SVGAGI. The CDR3 runs 15 residues. The CDR3: CAGSYSATGTYEQYF. CDR3 DNA sequence: TGTGCCGGCAGTTACTCGGCGACAGGGACCTACGAGCAGTACTTC.

The V gene is TRBV9, the J gene TRBJ2-2, with D possibly matching TRBD1 (6 bases). This CDR3 has 13 residues. Germline V lookup: CDR1 SGDLS, CDR2 YYNGEE. The V and J ends lost 5 bases and 7 bases respectively, with 12 bases between them. The CDR3: CASRAGVNGELFF. In DNA, the CDR3 is TGTGCCAGCAGAGCAGGGGTTAACGGGGAGCTGTTTTTT.

This clonotype appeared many times. The V and J genes are TRBV20-1 and TRBJ2-3, with TRBD1 matching 7 bases. J lost 3 bases, V lost 4 bases, and 4 bases had no gene match. Germline loops: CDR1 DFQATT, CDR2 SNEGSKA (reference sequence). The CDR3 runs to 13 residues. The DNA of the CDR3 is TGCAGTGCTAACAGGGGTGGTACAGATACGCAGTATTTT. It encodes CSANRGGTDTQYF.

This chain joins TRBV11-2 and TRBJ2-1, with 7 bases aligning to TRBD2. Germline CDR1 SGHAT, CDR2 FQNNGV. V lost 2 bases and J lost 9; bases outside the gene matches: 10. CDR3 length: 15 amino acids. In DNA, the CDR3 is TGTGCCAGCAGCTTAAATTGGGGGGGTGCGGCTGAGCAGTTCTTC. Residues: CASSLNWGGAAEQFF. The whole variable domain, filled in from reference TRBV11-2 and TRBJ2-1, reads EAGVAQSPRYKIIEKRQSVAFWCNPISGHATLYWYQQILGQGPKLLIQFQNNGVVDDSQLPKDRFSAERLKGVDSTLKIQPAKLEDSAVYLCASSLNWGGAAEQFFGPGTRLTVL.

This chain connects TRBV24-1 to TRBJ2-2; tentatively, D is TRBD2 (7 bases). V lost 5 bases and J 4 bases, leaving 16 bases between the germline ends. The length of the CDR3 is 16 residues. CDR1 and CDR2 (germline): KGHDR, SFDVKD. CDR3 sequence reads: CATSVGGGRGTGELFF. Written as DNA, the CDR3 is TGTGCCACCAGTGTTGGGGGGGGGCGCGGCACCGGGGAGCTGTTTTTT.

This clonotype was picked up a small number of times. J is TRBJ2-3 and V is TRBV7-9; 7 nucleotides align to TRBD2. This CDR3 spans 16 amino acids. The junction had 8 bases not matched to a gene; V was cut back by 5 bases and J by 0 bases. The germline V gene has CDR1 SEHNR and CDR2 FQNEAQ (reference sequence). Here the CDR3 reads CASSPGLGSSTDTQYF. CDR3 DNA: TGTGCCAGCAGCCCAGGACTAGGTTCTAGCACAGATACGCAGTATTTT.

Many counts were recorded for this clonotype. The chain uses TRBV7-2 and TRBJ2-7; D assignment may be TRBD1 or TRBD2 (5 bases each). The CDR3 contains 15 residues. Germline lookup yields CDR1 SGHTA and CDR2 FQGNSA. Trimming pared 2 bases from V and 3 bases from J, leaving 14 bases between. CDR3 region: CASSLYGTANYEQYF. In DNA, the CDR3 is TGTGCCAGCAGCTTATATGGGACGGCGAACTACGAGCAGTACTTC.

This chain connects TRBV19 to TRBJ2-5; 9 bases are shared with TRBD1. The V gene end was trimmed by 4 bases and the J gene end by 4 bases; junction bases not matched to a gene: 4. The CDR3 runs 14 residues. Germline V CDR1 and CDR2: LNHDA, SQIVND (reference sequence). CDR3 amino acids: CASSNLGQGETQYF. For the CDR3, the DNA is TGTGCCAGTAGTAACCTGGGACAGGGAGAGACCCAGTACTTC.

The CDR3 here is CASSPWPTGELFF. CDR3 nucleotides: TGTGCCAGCAGCCCGTGGCCCACCGGGGAGCTGTTTTTT. The chain combines TRBV6-6 with TRBJ2-2, with D uncertain. This CDR3 contains 13 residues. CDR1 MNHNY and CDR2 SVGAGI come from the germline V gene (reference sequence). V was pared by 6 bases and J by 4 bases, with 9 bases between.

This clonotype was recorded a few times. The chain joins TRBV3-1 to TRBJ1-1; 9 nucleotides align to TRBD1. This CDR3 has 15 residues. Germline CDR1 and CDR2: LGHDT and YNNKEL (reference sequence). Germline trimming cut 1 base from V and 4 bases from J; bases unmatched to any gene: 4. CDR3 DNA: TGTGCCAGCAGCCAAGGGACGACAGGGGGCACTGAAGCTTTCTTT. Amino acids: CASSQGTTGGTEAFF.